A single sample is the source of the 26 T cell receptor beta chains below, sequenced in a study of T-cell reconstitution after alpha-beta-depleted transplantation in children. Unique molecular identifiers were incorporated when the TCRbeta library was constructed. TCRdb called the PCR reads again in MiXCR, with one record for every CDR3 protein. The table has hundreds of thousands of distinct CDR3 sequences, approximately 20% seen once; the top ten hold 3.3%. The material sequenced was PBMCs from the stem cell graft donor, taken from the stem cell graft. Receptors originate from a human donor who donated a stem cell graft to a child with acute lymphoblastic leukemia.

This clonotype was detected many times. J is TRBJ2-7 and V is TRBV7-9, with 7 bases matching TRBD2. Unmatched junction bases numbered 5, after V lost 5 bases and J lost 4 bases. The CDR3 spans 13 residues. The germline V gene encodes CDR1 SEHNR and CDR2 FQNEAQ (reference sequence). The CDR3 coding sequence is TGTGCCAGCAGCCTGACTAGCACGTACGAGCAGTACTTC. Its protein product is CASSLTSTYEQYF.

This clonotype was seen a few times. This rearrangement joins TRBV9 to TRBJ1-1; possible D gene TRBD1, 6 bases. This CDR3 comprises 15 residues. V shed 3 bases and J shed 0 bases, with 12 bases lying between them. Germline V CDR1 and CDR2: SGDLS, YYNGEE. CDR3: CASSATGSLNTEAFF. The CDR3, as DNA: TGTGCCAGCAGCGCTACAGGGAGCCTGAACACTGAAGCTTTCTTT.

V is TRBV5-1 and J is TRBJ2-1, with TRBD1 identical over 7 bases. The V and J ends lost 1 base and 3 bases, in that order; junction bases with no gene match: 4. The germline CDR1 and CDR2 sequences are SGHRS and YFSETQ. The CDR3 covers 15 residues. The CDR3: CASSLLWDSYNEQFF. The CDR3 DNA sequence: TGCGCCAGCAGCTTGTTGTGGGACAGCTACAATGAGCAGTTCTTC.

V usage is TRBV20-1 and J usage is TRBJ2-3; D gene ambiguous. This CDR3 has 13 residues. Germline CDR1 reads DFQATT; CDR2 reads SNEGSKA (reference sequence). V gave up 5 bases and J gave up 1 base, with 10 bases separating them. In DNA form, the CDR3 reads TGCAGTGCTCTATTCGGTCGCACAGATACGCAGTATTTT. It yields the protein CSALFGRTDTQYF.

The J gene is TRBJ1-1, the V gene TRBV18; D is uncertain. The CDR3 is made up of 15 amino acids. The V end lost 2 bases, the J end lost 6 bases, and 16 bases lay between the germline ends. The germline V gene encodes CDR1 KGHSH and CDR2 LQKENI. CDR3 nucleotide sequence: TGTGCCAGCTCACCAGTCCTCGCTCGTCAGTCTGAAGCTTTCTTT. Translation gives CASSPVLARQSEAFF.

This clonotype showed up just a few times. The chain links TRBV7-7 to TRBJ1-2, with D possibly being TRBD1 (5 bases). Germline V gene sequence: CDR1 SSHAT, CDR2 FNYEAQ (reference sequence). The V gene lost 5 bases and the J gene lost 3 bases, with 13 bases spanning the gap. The CDR3 runs 14 residues. CDR3 sequence reads: CASSPQGVDYGYTF. CDR3 DNA sequence: TGTGCCAGCAGCCCCCAAGGGGTAGACTATGGCTACACCTTC.

V is TRBV10-3 and J is TRBJ2-7, with no clear D. The CDR3 length is 12 residues. Trimming left V 1 base short and J 4 bases short, with 5 bases between. Germline V gives CDR1 ENHRY, CDR2 SYGVKD. Here the CDR3 DNA reads TGTGCCATCAGTGAGTTGCAGTACGAGCAGTACTTC. Protein sequence: CAISELQYEQYF.

This clonotype was observed a handful of times. The chain carries TRBV15 and TRBJ1-1; D perhaps matches TRBD1 (6 bases). The CDR3 loop spans 13 amino acids. Looked up from germline, CDR1 is LNHNV and CDR2 is YYDKDF (reference sequence). V lost 8 bases and J lost 2, with 12 bases in between. CDR3: CATAGAGNTEAFF. CDR3 bases: TGTGCCACCGCGGGGGCGGGAAACACTGAAGCTTTCTTT.

This clonotype was counted only a few times. The chain uses TRBV29-1 and TRBJ2-7; D is unclear. CDR3 length: 13 residues. Trimming took off 4 bases at V and 3 bases at J, with 13 bases between the two ends. The germline gives CDR1 SQVTM, CDR2 ANQGSEA. DNA of the CDR3: TGCAGCGTTGTCCCGGATAACCGCTACGAGCAGTACTTC. Its translation is CSVVPDNRYEQYF.

This clonotype was seen more than once but under ten times. The chain uses TRBV20-1 and TRBJ1-6; D may be TRBD1 (5 bases). Germline values: CDR1 DFQATT, CDR2 SNEGSKA (reference sequence). V lost 5 bases and J lost 0, with 11 bases in between. This CDR3 comprises 15 residues. CDR3 loop: CSARTDSSYNSPLHF. As DNA, the CDR3 is TGCAGTGCTCGGACTGACAGCTCCTATAATTCACCCCTCCACTTT.

This chain joins TRBV5-1 and TRBJ2-3; 9 bases match TRBD1. The ends lost 2 bases at V and 4 bases at J; junction bases unmatched: 8. The CDR3 consists of 16 residues. Germline assignment: CDR1 SGHRS and CDR2 YFSETQ. CDR3 region: CASSFTGGVFADTQYF. The CDR3 nucleotides are TGCGCCAGCAGCTTCACAGGGGGCGTGTTCGCAGATACGCAGTATTTT.

The chain joins TRBV20-1 to TRBJ1-3; no definite D call. Per germline, CDR1 DFQATT and CDR2 SNEGSKA (reference sequence). This CDR3 is 14 amino acids long. The V gene lost 4 bases and the J gene lost 0 bases, with 10 bases spanning the gap. Here the CDR3 reads CSANEANSGNTIYF. CDR3 coding DNA: TGCAGTGCTAATGAGGCTAACTCTGGAAACACCATATATTTT.

This clonotype was seen more than once but under ten times. The V and J genes are TRBV3-1 and TRBJ1-2, with 8 bases matching TRBD1. The junction had 9 bases not matched to a gene; V was cut back by 4 bases and J by 8 bases. The germline V gene encodes CDR1 LGHDT and CDR2 YNNKEL (reference sequence). The CDR3 sequence is 14 residues long. CDR3 protein: CASSPDQGAGGYTF. In nucleotides, the CDR3 is TGTGCCAGCAGCCCCGATCAGGGGGCAGGGGGCTACACCTTC.

There are a few counts of this clonotype. The V gene is TRBV29-1, the J gene TRBJ2-7, with D perhaps matching TRBD1 or TRBD2 (5 bases each). The V end was cut by 3 bases, the J end by 0 bases, with 9 bases between. Germline V CDR1 and CDR2: SQVTM, ANQGSEA. This CDR3 has 13 residues. CDR3 bases: TGCAGCGTTGATGACGGGGCCTCCTACGAGCAGTACTTC. This translates into CSVDDGASYEQYF.

The chain uses TRBV20-1 and TRBJ1-5, with 7 bases lining up with TRBD1. The CDR3 has 17 amino acids. CDR1 and CDR2 from the germline V gene are DFQATT and SNEGSKA (reference sequence). The junction had 17 bases not matched to a gene; V was cut back by 2 bases and J by 7 bases. The CDR3 nucleotides are TGCAGTGCTAGAAACCATTTTACGACAGGGAGAGGCCAGCCCCAGCATTTT. Amino acids: CSARNHFTTGRGQPQHF.

This clonotype was detected a few times. This sequence joins TRBV12-3 or TRBV12-4 and TRBJ1-2, with 8 bases matching TRBD1. The CDR3 contains 15 residues. V lost 7 bases to trimming and J lost 4 bases; unmatched junction nucleotides: 11. Here the CDR3 reads CASNLPDRAGYGYTF. The CDR3 DNA is TGTGCCAGCAACCTGCCGGACAGGGCAGGCTATGGCTACACCTTC.

This clonotype was detected only a few times. This sequence joins TRBV12-3 or TRBV12-4 and TRBJ2-1; D not resolved. Trimming pared 4 bases from V and 3 bases from J, leaving 4 bases between. CDR3 length: 12 residues. CDR3 sequence reads: CASSYRYNEQFF. CDR3 coding DNA: TGTGCCAGCAGTTACCGCTACAATGAGCAGTTCTTC.

This sequence joins TRBV5-1 and TRBJ1-5, with TRBD1 matching over 7 bases. Germline CDR1 reads SGHRS; CDR2 reads YFSETQ. The CDR3 loop spans 15 amino acids. The J segment lost 11 bases and the V segment lost 4 bases, leaving 15 bases of the junction unmatched. CDR3 in amino acids: CASSPEGGADFSQHF. The CDR3 coding sequence is TGCGCCAGCAGCCCGGAAGGGGGCGCAGATTTCTCCCAGCATTTT.

This clonotype was detected ten times or more. The rearrangement links TRBV7-3 to TRBJ2-7; 11 bases line up with TRBD2. The germline CDR1 and CDR2 sequences are SGHTA and FQGTGA. J was trimmed by 3 bases and V by 4 bases; bases with no gene match: 5. The CDR3 runs 15 residues. CDR3 loop: CASSSGLAGSYEQYF. The CDR3 DNA reads as TGTGCCAGCAGCTCTGGACTAGCGGGCAGCTACGAGCAGTACTTC.

The chain carries TRBV12-3 or TRBV12-4 and TRBJ2-3, with D maybe TRBD2 (5 bases). V gave up 6 bases and J gave up 6 bases, with 7 bases separating them. There are 11 residues in the CDR3. In DNA, the CDR3 is TGTGCCAGCAGGCGAGGGGATACGCAGTATTTT. As protein: CASRRGDTQYF.

This clonotype was seen a few times. V usage is TRBV12-3 or TRBV12-4 and J usage is TRBJ2-3, with TRBD2 identical over 10 bases. The V segment lost 6 bases and the J segment 5 bases; nucleotides outside the gene matches: 8. The CDR3 totals 15 residues. The CDR3 nucleotides read TGTGCCAGCAGACCAAGCGGGAGGGCCGGAGATACGCAGTATTTT. Protein product: CASRPSGRAGDTQYF.

Only a few counts were recorded for this clonotype. In nucleotides, the CDR3 is TGTGCCAGCAGGAGAGGGACAGGCTATAACCACGAGCAGTACTTC. Its protein product is CASRRGTGYNHEQYF. The chain links TRBV6-1 to TRBJ2-7; the match to TRBD1 covers 8 bases. With 6 bases clipped from V and 5 bases from J, the junction kept 12 bases outside the gene matches. Germline CDR1 is MNHNS and CDR2 is SASEGT. The CDR3 covers 15 residues.

The rearrangement uses TRBV11-2 and TRBJ1-1; tentatively, D is TRBD1 (5 bases). This CDR3 is 16 amino acids long. CDR1 and CDR2 (germline): SGHAT, FQNNGV. The V and J ends lost 0 bases and 6 bases respectively, with 17 bases between them. Here the CDR3 reads CASSLEAGLKGPEAFF. CDR3 in DNA: TGTGCCAGCAGCTTAGAGGCAGGGCTAAAGGGGCCTGAAGCTTTCTTT.

This clonotype has more than one count but fewer than ten. One end of the junction does not line up with germline, which may come from a read error. This chain uses TRBV12-3 or TRBV12-4 with TRBJ2-5; 12 bases match TRBD2. The CDR3 sequence is 13 residues long. For the CDR3, the DNA is TGTGCCAGCAGTCCCCATGGACTAGCGGGAAGGGACTTC. Protein sequence: CASSPHGLAGRDF.

This clonotype came up once. The V gene is TRBV20-1, the J gene TRBJ2-3, with D tentatively TRBD2 (6 bases). Deletions cut 5 bases from V and 2 bases from J, with 11 bases between. The CDR3 contains 13 residues. CDR1 and CDR2 from the germline V gene are DFQATT and SNEGSKA (reference sequence). CDR3 sequence: CSAPTRFTDTQYF. The DNA for the CDR3 is TGCAGTGCTCCGACTAGATTCACAGATACGCAGTATTTT.

The table lists this clonotype with a few counts. The J gene is TRBJ2-1, the V gene TRBV11-1, with TRBD2 matching 12 bases. This CDR3 is 20 amino acids long. Germline loops: CDR1 SGHAT, CDR2 FQDESV (reference sequence). Trimming removed 2 bases from V and 3 bases from J; junction bases left unmatched: 14. CDR3 nucleotides: TGTGCCAGCAGCTTACTGGAGACTAGCGGGAGAGCTAATTACTACAATGAGCAGTTCTTC. It codes for CASSLLETSGRANYYNEQFF.